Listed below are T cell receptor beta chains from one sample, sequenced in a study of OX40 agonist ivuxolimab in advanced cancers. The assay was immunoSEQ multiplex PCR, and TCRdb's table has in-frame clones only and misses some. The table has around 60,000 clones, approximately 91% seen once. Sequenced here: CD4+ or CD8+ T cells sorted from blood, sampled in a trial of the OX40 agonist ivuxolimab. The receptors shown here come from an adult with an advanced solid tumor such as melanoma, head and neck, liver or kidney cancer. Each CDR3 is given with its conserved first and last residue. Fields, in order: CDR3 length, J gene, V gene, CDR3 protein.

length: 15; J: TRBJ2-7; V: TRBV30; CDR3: CAWSVGPGRGSEQYF
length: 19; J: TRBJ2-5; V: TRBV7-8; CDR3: CASSPGQGAASGRGETQYF
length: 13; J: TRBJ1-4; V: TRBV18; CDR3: CASSEGADEKLFF
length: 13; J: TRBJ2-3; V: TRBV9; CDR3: CASSVDRWDTQYF
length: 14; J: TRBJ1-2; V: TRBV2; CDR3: CASTPEGGAYGYTF
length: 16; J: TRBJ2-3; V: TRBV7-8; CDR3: CASSLEQVGGTDTQYF
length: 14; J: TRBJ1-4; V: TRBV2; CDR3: CASISDRGDEKLFF
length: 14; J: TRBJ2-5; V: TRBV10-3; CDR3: CAISLAGGRETQYF
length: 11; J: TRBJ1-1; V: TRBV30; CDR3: CAWSIAPEAFF
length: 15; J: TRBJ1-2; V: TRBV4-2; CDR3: CASSQDSGQIYGYTF
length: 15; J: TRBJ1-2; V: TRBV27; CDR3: CASQMTGRLIYGYTF
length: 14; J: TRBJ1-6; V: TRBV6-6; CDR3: CASSYADPGSPLHF
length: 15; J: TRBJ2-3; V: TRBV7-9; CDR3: CASSLASVRTDTQYF
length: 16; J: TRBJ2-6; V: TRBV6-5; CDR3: CASSYTQGTGANVLTF
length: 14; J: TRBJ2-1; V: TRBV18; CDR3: CASSPGSSRNEQFF
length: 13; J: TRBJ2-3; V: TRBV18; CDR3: CASSPSGPDTQYF
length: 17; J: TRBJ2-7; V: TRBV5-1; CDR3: CASSLAGGGVVGNEQYF
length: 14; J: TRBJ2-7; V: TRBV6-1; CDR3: CASRARGGGDEQYF
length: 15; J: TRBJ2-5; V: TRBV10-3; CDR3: CAISEGLAGIETQYF
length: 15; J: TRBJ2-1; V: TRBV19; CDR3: CASSSGGVFYNEQFF
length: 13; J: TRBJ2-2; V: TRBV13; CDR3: CASSLLRGGELFF
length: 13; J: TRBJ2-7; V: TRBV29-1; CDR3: CSVGKGGAYEQYF
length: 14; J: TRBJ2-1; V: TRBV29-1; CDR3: CSVTSGSSYNEQFF
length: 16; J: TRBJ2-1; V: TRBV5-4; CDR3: CASSLAVTINYNEQFF
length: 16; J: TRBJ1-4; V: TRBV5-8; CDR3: CASSVTGSPTNEKLFF
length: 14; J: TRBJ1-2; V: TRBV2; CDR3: CASSGSRDGYGYTF
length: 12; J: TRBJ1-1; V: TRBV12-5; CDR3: CASVGRDTEAFF
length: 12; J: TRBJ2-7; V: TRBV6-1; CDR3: CASSGQGYEQYF
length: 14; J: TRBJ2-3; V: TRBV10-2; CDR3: CASRPEWSTDTQYF
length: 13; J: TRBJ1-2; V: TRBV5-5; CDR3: CASSLDGDYGYTF
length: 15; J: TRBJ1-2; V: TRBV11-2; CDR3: CASSLGQVTNYGYTF
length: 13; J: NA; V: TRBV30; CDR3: CAGTGVTGYEQYF
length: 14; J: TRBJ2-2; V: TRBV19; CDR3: CASSMATNTGELFF
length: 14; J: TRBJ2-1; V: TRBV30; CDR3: CAWAPGLATNEQFF
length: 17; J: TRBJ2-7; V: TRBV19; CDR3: CASSTSGTGMRPYEQYF
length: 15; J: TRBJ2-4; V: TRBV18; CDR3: CASSRGDLAKNIQYF
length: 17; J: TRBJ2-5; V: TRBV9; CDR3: CASSAGLAGVYQETQYF
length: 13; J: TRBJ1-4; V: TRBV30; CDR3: CAWSTGGSEKLFF
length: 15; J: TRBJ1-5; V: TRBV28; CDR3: CASRFTGQVQRPQHF
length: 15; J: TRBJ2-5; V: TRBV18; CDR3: CASSPGTGRQETQYF
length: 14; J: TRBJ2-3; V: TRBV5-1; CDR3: CASSLEATTDTQYF
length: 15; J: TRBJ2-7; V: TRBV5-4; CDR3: CASSSGLAGAGEQYF
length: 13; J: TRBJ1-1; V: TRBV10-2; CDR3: CASSPGRHTEAFF
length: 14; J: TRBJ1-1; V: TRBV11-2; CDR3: CASSLTALGTEAFF
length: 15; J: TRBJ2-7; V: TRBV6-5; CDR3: CASSERTRGSYEQYF
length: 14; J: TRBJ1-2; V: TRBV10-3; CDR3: CAISESTRPWGYTF
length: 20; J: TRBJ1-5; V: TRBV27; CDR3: CASSGQGFGIHSPSNQPQHF
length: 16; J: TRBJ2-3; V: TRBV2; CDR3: CASSEDRGALTDTQYF
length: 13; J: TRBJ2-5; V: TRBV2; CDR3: CASSVVPPETQYF
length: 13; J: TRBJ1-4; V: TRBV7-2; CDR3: CASSQFPSEKLFF
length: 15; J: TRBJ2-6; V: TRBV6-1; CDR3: CASSALGDGANVLTF
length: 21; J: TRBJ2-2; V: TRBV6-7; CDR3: CASSYSWTSGRACDMFGELFF
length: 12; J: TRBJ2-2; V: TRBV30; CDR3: CAWGEGAGELFF
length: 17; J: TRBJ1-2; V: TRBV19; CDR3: CASSNRDRGFSNYGYTF
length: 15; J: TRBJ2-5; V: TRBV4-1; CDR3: CASSQDGDRGETQYF